This T cell receptor (beta chain) was found in a study of cytomegalovirus exposure and HLA in healthy donors. The V end lost 6 bases, the J end lost 5 bases, and 10 bases lay between the germline ends. Germline lookup yields CDR1 WSHSY and CDR2 SAAADI. This CDR3 has 12 residues. Primers included in the PCR were 60 Vbeta and 13 Jbeta primers. The assay was immunoSEQ multiplex PCR, and TCRdb's table has in-frame clones only and misses some. The table has around 150,000 clones, 80% seen once. The receptor's source is a man aged 18 to 29 in good health and CMV-seropositive. The chain is built from TRBV10-2 and TRBJ2-5, with D perhaps matching TRBD2 (6 bases). The sequenced sample consisted of PBMCs. CDR3 nucleotides: TGCGCCAGCAGGAGACTAGGGGAGACCCAGTACTTC. This encodes CASRRLGETQYF.